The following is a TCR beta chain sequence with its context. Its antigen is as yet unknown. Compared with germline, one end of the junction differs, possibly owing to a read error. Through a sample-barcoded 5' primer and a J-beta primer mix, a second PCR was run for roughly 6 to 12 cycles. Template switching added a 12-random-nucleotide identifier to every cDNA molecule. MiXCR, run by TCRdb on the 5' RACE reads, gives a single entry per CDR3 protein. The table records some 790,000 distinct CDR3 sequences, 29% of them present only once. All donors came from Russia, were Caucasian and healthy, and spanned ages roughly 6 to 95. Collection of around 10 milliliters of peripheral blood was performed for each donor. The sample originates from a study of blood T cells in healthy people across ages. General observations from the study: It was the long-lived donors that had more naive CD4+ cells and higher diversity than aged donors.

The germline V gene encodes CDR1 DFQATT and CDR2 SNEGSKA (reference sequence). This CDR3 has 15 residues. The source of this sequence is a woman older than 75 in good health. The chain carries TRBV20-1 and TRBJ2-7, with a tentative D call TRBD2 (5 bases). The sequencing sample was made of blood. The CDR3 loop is CSASSGRMSSYEQYF. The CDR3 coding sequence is TGCAGCGCTAGCTCCGGACGTATGAGCTCCTACGAGCAGTACTTC.